The T cell receptor beta chain described here comes from a study of blood T cell repertoires in COVID-19 (dated by TCRdb to the early 2020s). As for the study more broadly: The collaborator samples originated in the United States, Italy and Spain and spanned the acute and convalescent phases of COVID-19. The material from the prospective study consisted of cDNA or gDNA derived from T cells, B-cell-depleted T cells, or PBMCs. Subjects who had been exposed to COVID-19, were actively infected with it, or had recovered from it provided the deeply sampled blood TCRbeta repertoires that made up the dataset. The repertoires were released in a freely available public database intended as a resource for research on the immune response to SARS-CoV-2. The samples were drawn from the first 160 participants of the ongoing ImmuneRACE study and from some 1,300 subjects provided by 6 global collaborators. A de-identified subject ID, COVID-19 status, age in years and sex were almost always included in the sample metadata. Where available, HLA class I and class II types were obtained from metadata supplied by the sample provider rather than from assay-based typing.

Participants in the prospective study were enrolled through a virtual design, were aged roughly 18 to 90 years, and lived in roughly 24 United States geographic areas. In the prospective study, participants were assigned to cohorts based on the clinical history participants reported in a screening survey and a study questionnaire. ImmuneRACE Cohort 3 recovered participants were defined by two consecutive negative NP/OP PCR tests, healthcare professional clearance, or symptom resolution. In the prospective study, whole blood, serum and a nasopharyngeal or oropharyngeal swab were collected from each participant by mobile phlebotomists. Over a roughly 2-month period, participants in the prospective study had the option of providing additional blood draws and questionnaires. Before DNA extraction, blood samples from the prospective study were shipped at room temperature or frozen. The research as a whole found: Clinical and demographic metadata were provided uncurated, with the amount varying by source and participant.

TCRbeta CDR3 regions were amplified from genomic DNA by means of the immunoSEQ Assay, a bias-controlled multiplex PCR. Per the original workflow: The number of nucleated cells in each sample was estimated from the amplification of reference gene primers within the assay. Sequence reads were collapsed and filtered to measure the absolute abundance of every unique TCRbeta CDR3 rearrangement. For each sample, productive Simpson clonality was calculated as the square root of Simpson's diversity index across productive rearrangements. Entries here come from immuneACCESS through TCRdb and include only in-frame sequences with V and J called. Some clones fail to appear in such tables; in the studies checked, an unresolved V gene covers under half of the shortfall, and the cause of the remainder is unknown. Clone size and V and J calls were adopted from that table, with D and trimming inferred from the DNA. This sample has roughly 200,000 clones in its table, and around 89% of those were observed once. The ten largest clones take up approximately 1.1% of the sample.

The V end loses 1 base and the J end loses 7 bases, and a stretch of 16 bases separates them. Its CDR3 holds 15 amino acids, cysteine through phenylalanine. The CDR3 DNA has 45 bases and is translated from base 1. CDR1 and CDR2, per the germline V gene, are MDHEN and SYDVKM. With respect to this clone: There is no known antigen for this receptor. Base qualities are missing; no much larger clone stands one base away.

This TCR was sampled from a man between 25 and 39 years old who had recovered from COVID-19. Rearrangement joined TRBV28 to TRBJ1-2, and the D gene may be TRBD1, 5 bases matching. The source material was PBMCs or T cells enriched from blood (not recorded which). The CDR3 sequence is CASSLSHGQGSGYTF. In nucleotide form, the sequence is TGTGCCAGCAGTTTATCGCATGGTCAGGGTAGTGGCTACACCTTC.